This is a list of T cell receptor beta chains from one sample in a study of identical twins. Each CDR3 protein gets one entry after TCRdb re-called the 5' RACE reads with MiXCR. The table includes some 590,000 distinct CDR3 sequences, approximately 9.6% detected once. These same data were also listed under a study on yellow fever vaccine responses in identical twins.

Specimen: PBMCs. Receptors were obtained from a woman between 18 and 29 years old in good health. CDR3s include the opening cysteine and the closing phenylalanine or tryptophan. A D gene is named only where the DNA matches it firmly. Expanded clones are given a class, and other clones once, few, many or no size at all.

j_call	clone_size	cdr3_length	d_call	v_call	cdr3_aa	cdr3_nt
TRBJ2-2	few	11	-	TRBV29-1	CSVSGSGELFF	TGCAGCGTCTCGGGTTCCGGGGAGCTGTTTTTT
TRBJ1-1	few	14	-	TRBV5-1	CASSLVLGQAEAFF	TGCGCCAGCAGCTTGGTTTTAGGCCAGGCTGAAGCTTTCTTT
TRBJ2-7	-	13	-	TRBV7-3	CASSLTGEEEQYF	TGTGCCAGCAGCTTAACTGGCGAGGAGGAGCAGTACTTC
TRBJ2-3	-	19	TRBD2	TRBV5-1	CASSSGLAGGGLLTDTQYF	TGCGCCAGCAGCTCCGGACTAGCGGGGGGCGGTTTATTAACAGATACGCAGTATTTT
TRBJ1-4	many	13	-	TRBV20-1	CSARGTVGEKLFF	TGCAGTGCTAGAGGGACAGTTGGGGAAAAACTGTTTTTT
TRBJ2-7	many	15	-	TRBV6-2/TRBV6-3	CASSPRESRLYEQYF	TGTGCCAGCAGCCCCCGGGAGAGCCGCCTCTACGAGCAGTACTTC
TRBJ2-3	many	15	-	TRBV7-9	CASSLRGAYTDTQYF	TGTGCCAGCAGCTTGAGAGGGGCGTACACAGATACGCAGTATTTT
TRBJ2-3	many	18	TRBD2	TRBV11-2	CASSLRPSGGPWTDTQYF	TGTGCCAGCAGCTTACGGCCTAGCGGGGGGCCGTGGACAGATACGCAGTATTTT
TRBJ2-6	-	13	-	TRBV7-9	CASVGAGANVLTF	TGTGCCAGCGTCGGGGCAGGGGCCAACGTCCTGACTTTC
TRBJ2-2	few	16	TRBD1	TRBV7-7	CASSSGTGGNTGELFF	TGTGCTAGCAGCTCCGGGACAGGGGGCAATACCGGGGAGCTGTTTTTT
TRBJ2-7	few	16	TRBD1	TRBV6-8	CASSFKGQGESYEQYF	TGTGCCAGCAGTTTTAAGGGACAGGGGGAAAGCTACGAGCAGTACTTC
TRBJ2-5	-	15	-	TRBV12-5	CASGLGEKARETQYF	TGTGCTAGTGGTTTGGGCGAGAAAGCTCGAGAGACCCAGTACTTC
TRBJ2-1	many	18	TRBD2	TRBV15	CATSREILAVPSYNEQFF	TGTGCCACCAGCAGAGAGATCCTAGCGGTGCCCTCCTACAATGAGCAGTTCTTC
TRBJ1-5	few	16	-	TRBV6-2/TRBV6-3	CASSRAYRAREQPQHF	TGTGCCAGCAGCCGTGCTTACAGGGCTAGGGAGCAGCCCCAGCATTTT
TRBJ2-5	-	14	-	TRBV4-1	CASSQGTAQETQYF	TGCGCCAGCAGCCAAGGGACAGCTCAAGAGACCCAGTACTTC
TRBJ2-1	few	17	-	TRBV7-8	CASSLGGLEYSYNEQFF	TGTGCCAGCAGCTTAGGGGGTTTGGAGTACTCCTACAATGAGCAGTTCTTC
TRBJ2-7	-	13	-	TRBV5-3	CARSKRHSYEQYF	TGTGCCAGAAGCAAACGACACTCCTACGAGCAGTACTTC
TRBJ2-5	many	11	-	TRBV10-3	CAIKGFETQYF	TGTGCCATCAAAGGGTTTGAGACCCAGTACTTC
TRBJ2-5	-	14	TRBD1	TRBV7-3	CASSLQGAPGTQYF	TGTGCCAGCAGCTTACAGGGGGCGCCGGGGACCCAGTACTTC
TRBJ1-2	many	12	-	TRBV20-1	CSTETGNYGYTF	TGCAGTACTGAAACAGGGAACTATGGCTACACCTTC
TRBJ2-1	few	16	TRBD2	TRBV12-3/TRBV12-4	CASSSGTSRLYNEQFF	TGTGCCAGCAGTTCCGGGACTAGCCGACTCTACAATGAGCAGTTCTTC
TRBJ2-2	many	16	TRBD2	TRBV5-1	CASSLVGGKSTGELFF	TGCGCCAGCAGCTTGGTCGGGGGGAAGAGCACCGGGGAGCTGTTTTTT
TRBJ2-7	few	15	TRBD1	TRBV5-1	CASSSRTGAVQEQYF	TGCGCCAGCAGCTCGCGGACAGGGGCGGTACAGGAGCAGTACTTC
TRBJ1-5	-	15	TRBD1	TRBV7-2	CASSFPGQGDQPQHF	TGTGCCAGCAGCTTCCCGGGACAGGGAGATCAGCCCCAGCATTTT
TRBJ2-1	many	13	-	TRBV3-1	CASSQGGGRGSFF	TGTGCCAGCAGCCAAGGAGGTGGTCGGGGGTCATTCTTC
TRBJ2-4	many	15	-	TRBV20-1	CSASPGQVSENIQYF	TGCAGTGCGTCTCCTGGGCAAGTGTCCGAAAACATTCAGTACTTC
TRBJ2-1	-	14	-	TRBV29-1	CSVQKGRAYNEQFF	TGCAGCGTTCAAAAGGGCCGGGCCTACAATGAGCAGTTCTTC
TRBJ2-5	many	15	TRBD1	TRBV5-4	CASSSYRDRQETQYF	TGTGCCAGCAGCTCATACCGGGACAGACAAGAGACCCAGTACTTC
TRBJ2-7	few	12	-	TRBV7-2	CASSSRVREQYF	TGTGCCAGCAGCTCCAGGGTGCGGGAGCAGTACTTC
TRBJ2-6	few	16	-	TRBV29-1	CSVAPGGLSGANVLTF	TGCAGCGTTGCGCCCGGGGGGCTCTCTGGGGCCAACGTCCTGACTTTC
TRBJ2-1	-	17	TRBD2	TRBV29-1	CSVGRLAGEPSYNEQFF	TGCAGCGTTGGTAGACTAGCGGGGGAGCCCTCCTACAATGAGCAGTTCTTC
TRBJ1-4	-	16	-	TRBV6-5	CASSYAHGLSNEKLFF	TGTGCCAGCAGTTACGCCCACGGGCTATCTAATGAAAAACTGTTTTTT
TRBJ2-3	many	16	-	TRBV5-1	CASSLGPGTSTDTQYF	TGCGCCAGCAGCTTGGGCCCCGGGACTAGCACAGATACGCAGTATTTT
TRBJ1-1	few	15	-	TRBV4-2	CASSQNGRVNTEAFF	TGTGCCAGCAGCCAAAACGGACGGGTGAACACTGAAGCTTTCTTT
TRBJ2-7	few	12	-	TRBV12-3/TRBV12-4	CASSLAGGQLDF	TGTGCCAGCAGTTTAGCGGGGGGTCAACTAGACTTC
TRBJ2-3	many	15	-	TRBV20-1	CSAPPGPGGTDTQYF	TGCAGTGCTCCACCGGGTCCTGGGGGGACAGATACGCAGTATTTT
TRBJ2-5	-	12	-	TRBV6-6	CASSYLKETQYF	TGTGCCAGCAGTTACCTCAAGGAGACCCAGTACTTC
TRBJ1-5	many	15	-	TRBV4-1	CASSHVGANNQPQHF	TGCGCCAGCAGCCACGTGGGGGCTAACAATCAGCCCCAGCATTTT
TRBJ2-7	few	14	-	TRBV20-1	CSASQTGLVYEQYF	TGCAGTGCTAGCCAGACAGGACTCGTCTACGAGCAGTACTTC
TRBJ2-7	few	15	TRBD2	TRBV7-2	CASSLNGGGANEQYF	TGTGCCAGCAGCTTAAATGGCGGGGGGGCGAACGAGCAGTACTTC
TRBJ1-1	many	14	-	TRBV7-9	CASSLVVENTEAFF	TGTGCCAGCAGCTTAGTCGTGGAGAACACTGAAGCTTTCTTT
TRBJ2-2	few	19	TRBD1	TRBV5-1	CASSSRTGGLAVSTGELFF	TGCGCCAGCAGTTCCCGGACAGGGGGGCTAGCTGTGAGCACCGGGGAGCTGTTTTTT
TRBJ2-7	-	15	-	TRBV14	CASSQGVSGSYEQYF	TGTGCCAGCAGCCAAGGGGTTAGTGGATCCTACGAGCAGTACTTC
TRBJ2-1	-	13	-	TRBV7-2	CASSPGTDGEQFF	TGTGCCAGCAGCCCTGGGACGGATGGTGAGCAGTTCTTC
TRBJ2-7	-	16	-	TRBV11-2	CASSFVLAGNLRGEYF	TGTGCCAGCAGCTTTGTGCTGGCGGGAAACCTACGAGGGGAGTACTTC
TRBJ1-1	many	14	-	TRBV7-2	CASSLSHGNTEAFF	TGTGCCAGCAGCTTGTCCCATGGGAACACTGAAGCTTTCTTT
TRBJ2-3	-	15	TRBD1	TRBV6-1	CASWDREAHTDTQYF	TGTGCCAGCTGGGACAGGGAAGCCCACACAGATACGCAGTATTTT
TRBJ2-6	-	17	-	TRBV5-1	CASSSYGQYSGANVLTF	TGCGCCAGCAGCTCGTACGGACAGTACTCTGGGGCCAACGTCCTGACTTTC
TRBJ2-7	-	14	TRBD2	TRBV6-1	CASSQLLAGGEQYF	TGTGCCAGCAGTCAGCTGCTAGCGGGAGGTGAGCAGTACTTC
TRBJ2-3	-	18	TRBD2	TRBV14	CASSQTGTSFVSTDTQYF	TGTGCCAGCAGCCAGACCGGGACTAGCTTCGTCAGCACAGATACGCAGTATTTT
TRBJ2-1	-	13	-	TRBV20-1	CSANGLGSNEQFF	TGCAGTGCCAACGGTTTGGGTTCCAATGAGCAGTTCTTC
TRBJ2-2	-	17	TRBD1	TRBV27	CASSFGDRGLSAGELFF	TGTGCCAGCAGTTTTGGGGACAGGGGGCTTTCGGCCGGGGAGCTGTTTTTT
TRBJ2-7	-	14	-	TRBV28	CASSLLQGMDEQYF	TGTGCCAGCAGTCTCCTTCAGGGTATGGACGAGCAGTACTTC
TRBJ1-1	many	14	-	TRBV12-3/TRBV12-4	CASSFREMNTEAFF	TGTGCCAGCAGTTTCAGGGAGATGAACACTGAAGCTTTCTTT